A selection of T cell receptor beta chains follows, all from one sample in a study of T cell responses to AZD1222 COVID-19 vaccine. Generated by immunoSEQ multiplex PCR, the TCRdb table keeps only in-frame clones and is missing some. The repertoire holds around 160,000 clones, with around 90% as singletons. Sequencing was performed on peripheral blood, taken on day 0 of AZD1222 vaccination. The receptors originated from an adult in good health. The conserved cysteine and the conserved F or W are not part of the CDR3 here. D genes are given only for firm matches.

d_gene	v_gene	j_gene	CDR3aa
TRBD1	TRBV5-6	TRBJ1-2	ASSLFSTGDGYT
TRBD2	TRBV11-2	TRBJ2-1	ASSLGGLADDNEQF
NA	TRBV11-2	TRBJ1-2	ASSLVHT
TRBD2	TRBV11-3	TRBJ2-3	ASSSLRLAGATDTQY
TRBD1	TRBV19	TRBJ1-2	ASSTDRDYGYT
NA	TRBV28	TRBJ1-5	ASSLISLRAAQRTYSNQPQH
NA	TRBV14	TRBJ1-4	ASSQGSGEEKLF
NA	TRBV12-5	TRBJ1-4	ASGLAPFGSNEKLF
NA	TRBV10-3	TRBJ1-5	AIRGGVNQPQH
TRBD1	TRBV5-1	TRBJ2-5	ASTGQGKETQY
NA	TRBV5-8	TRBJ1-1	ASSFAVNTEAF
NA	TRBV7-2	TRBJ1-6	ASSAPRGGQNSPLH
NA	TRBV6-2/TRBV6-3	TRBJ2-7	ASSWGRYYEQY
NA	TRBV5-1	TRBJ1-1	ASSLESRGGSTEAF
NA	TRBV6-6	TRBJ1-3	ASSPAGNTIY
NA	TRBV19	TRBJ2-1	ASSIGGPYNEQF
NA	TRBV11-2	TRBJ2-2	ASSLELVPGELF
NA	TRBV11-1	TRBJ1-2	ASSPTGYYGYT
NA	TRBV5-4	TRBJ2-5	ASRDRGGETQY
TRBD1	TRBV7-9	TRBJ2-7	ASSFPGTVEY
NA	TRBV6-1	TRBJ1-6	ASSEARPSGGSYNSPLH
TRBD1	TRBV11-2	TRBJ1-1	ASSRRDRGPEAF
NA	TRBV5-4	TRBJ1-1	ASSSGNTEAF
NA	TRBV5-1	TRBJ2-5	ASSVDLGEGTQY
NA	TRBV7-3	TRBJ1-6	ASSLYGGESYNSPLH
NA	TRBV5-4	TRBJ2-5	ASSPEFLKGGETQY
TRBD1	TRBV28	TRBJ1-5	ATWDRGGQPQH
TRBD1	TRBV9	TRBJ2-1	ASSANLRDSSSYNEQF
NA	TRBV6-2/TRBV6-3	TRBJ1-4	ASSYRGTVGTNEKLF
NA	TRBV11-2	TRBJ1-1	ASSLGVTDTEAF
NA	TRBV3-1/TRBV3-2	TRBJ2-1	ASSQGTFGPGEF
NA	TRBV12-3/TRBV12-4	TRBJ1-1	ASSLVVNTEAF
TRBD1	TRBV6-2/TRBV6-3	TRBJ1-5	ASSYLNRDRGREQPQH
NA	TRBV5-1	TRBJ1-1	ASSLVGSNTEAF
TRBD1	TRBV7-2	TRBJ1-2	ASSLQGGGYT